This T cell receptor (beta chain) was retrieved from a study of T cell changes during pregnancy in multiple sclerosis. This clone has a handful of counts. The table came from immunoSEQ multiplex PCR; TCRdb's copy has only in-frame clones and leaves some out. Of some 9,100 clones detected, 85% to 90% appear once; the ten largest clones hold roughly 5.2%. CDR3 size: 15 residues. Trimming at V came to 1 base and at J to 3 bases, leaving 3 bases not matched to a gene. Germline values: CDR1 MNHNS, CDR2 SASEGT. This TCR was recovered from a female donor in good health, enrolled as a control in a pregnancy study. The J gene is TRBJ2-7, the V gene TRBV6-1, with TRBD2 identical over 10 bases. This specimen was CD8+ T cells from peripheral blood mononuclear cells, taken in the first trimester of pregnancy. DNA of the CDR3: TGTGCCAGCAGTGAAGAAGCGGGGGGGAGCTACGAGCAGTACTTC. Protein sequence: CASSEEAGGSYEQYF.